The subject of this entry is one TCR beta chain. The PCR made use of 60 Vbeta and 13 Jbeta primers. TCRdb keeps only in-frame clones here, not all; method: immunoSEQ multiplex PCR. This sample has around 170,000 clones, with around 80% found just once. This entry is derived from a study of cytomegalovirus exposure and HLA in healthy donors. V lost 0 bases, J lost 6 bases, and 3 bases stayed unmatched. The V gene's germline CDR1 is SGHRS and CDR2 YFSETQ. The CDR3 runs 15 residues. Source material: PBMCs. The receptor comes from a woman between 18 and 29 years old in good health and CMV-seronegative. The rearrangement joins TRBV5-1 to TRBJ2-2, with TRBD1 matching over 9 bases. CDR3 sequence (DNA): TGCGCCAGCAGCTTGGGACAGGGGGTCGCCGGGGAGCTGTTTTTT. Amino acid sequence: CASSLGQGVAGELFF. Drawing the rest from reference TRBV5-1 and TRBJ2-2, the complete variable domain is KAGVTQTPRYLIKTRGQQVTLSCSPISGHRSVSWYQQTPGQGLQFLFEYFSETQRNKGNFPGRFSGRQFSNSRSEMNVSTLELGDSALYLCASSLGQGVAGELFFGEGSRLTVL.